This is a list of T cell receptor beta chains from one sample in a study of CD4 T cells in relation to SARS-CoV-2 and coronaviruses. These receptors have no known antigen. Profiling relied on immunoSEQ multiplex PCR, and the TCRdb table lists in-frame clones only, not all of them. The sample holds under 25,000 clones, around three quarters seen once. The source material was CD4+ T cells from PBMCs, cultured in vitro. The receptors originated from a human donor in good health. Each CDR3 is given without its conserved first and last residue. Fields, in order: J gene, V gene, CDR3 protein.

>TRBJ2-2|TRBV7-9
ASSLRLGLADTGELF
>TRBJ2-4|TRBV27
ASRLTVLAKNIQY
>TRBJ1-2|TRBV28
ASSPDRVGYGYT
>TRBJ2-7|TRBV4-2
ASSQQREQAYEQY
>TRBJ2-1|TRBV2
ASSGLGGQGAFGQF
>TRBJ1-2|TRBV6-5
ASILRGTYGYT
>TRBJ2-5|TRBV4-2
ASSQVGLAGGQETQY
>TRBJ2-1|TRBV27
ASTVYGSGAIEQF
>TRBJ1-1|TRBV7-9
ASNTHRGVNTEAF
>TRBJ2-7|TRBV7-9
ASSLVGGRGSEQY
>TRBJ2-7|TRBV2
ASRTDGYEQY
>TRBJ2-5|TRBV11-3
ASSLDPGLAGGETQY
>TRBJ2-7|TRBV6-6
ASCMGGDYEQY
>TRBJ2-7|TRBV5-1
ASRRTSGSPYEQY
>TRBJ2-2|TRBV4-2
ASSDPMEAGRAGELF
>TRBJ2-7|TRBV5-1
ASSLYPETSGSSEQY
>TRBJ2-7|TRBV12-3/TRBV12-4
ASSRGYEQY
>TRBJ2-1|TRBV5-4
ASSSGTVSYNEQF
>TRBJ2-6|TRBV5-4
ASSLAGAGGAGANVLT
>TRBJ2-2|TRBV7-3
ASSPPGQNTGELF
>TRBJ2-7|TRBV19
ASGTSWYEQY
>TRBJ1-1|TRBV6-1
ASSEEVGQGTEAF